This TCR beta chain was identified during a study of blood T cell repertoires in COVID-19. Study overall: Whether acute or convalescent, the COVID-19 samples came from the United States, Italy and Spain. The analysed material was cDNA or gDNA that came from T cells, B-cell-depleted T cells, or PBMCs.

V gave up 2 bases and J gave up 0 bases, with 13 bases separating them. Germline V lookup: CDR1 SGHTA, CDR2 FQGTGA. This CDR3 has 16 amino acids. Original handling: Estimation of nucleated cell counts was performed using reference gene primer amplification. Repertoires were generated with immunoSEQ multiplex PCR, while TCRdb's copy carries only in-frame clones and drops some. The V and J calls and the clone size are those of that table, but D and trimming were determined from the DNA. The sample contains fewer than 250,000 clones, around nine tenths of which appear only once. Sequencing was performed on peripheral blood. The rearrangement joins TRBV7-3 to TRBJ1-1; TRBD1 might be the D (5 bases). This receptor was obtained from a man aged 60-69 years with acute or convalescent COVID-19. The CDR3 is CASSLGQGTVNTEAFF. CDR3 coding DNA: TGTGCCAGCAGCTTAGGGCAGGGCACAGTGAACACTGAAGCTTTCTTT.